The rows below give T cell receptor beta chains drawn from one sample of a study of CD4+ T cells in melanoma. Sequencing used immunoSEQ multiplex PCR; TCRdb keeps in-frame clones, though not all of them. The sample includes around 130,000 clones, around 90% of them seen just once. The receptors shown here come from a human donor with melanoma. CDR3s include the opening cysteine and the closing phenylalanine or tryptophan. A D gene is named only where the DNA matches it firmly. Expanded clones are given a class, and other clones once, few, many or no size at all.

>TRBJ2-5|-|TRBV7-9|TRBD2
CASSLDTSGGAETQYF
TGTGCCAGCAGCTTAGACACTAGCGGGGGGGCTGAGACCCAGTACTTC
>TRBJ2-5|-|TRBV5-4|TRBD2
CASSSGLAGLQETQYF
TGTGCCAGCAGCAGCGGACTAGCGGGGTTGCAAGAGACCCAGTACTTC
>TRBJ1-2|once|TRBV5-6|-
CASSARLYGYTF
TGTGCCAGCAGCGCAAGGCTCTATGGCTACACCTTC
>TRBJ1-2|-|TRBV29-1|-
CSVSGKWPGF
TGCAGCGTGTCGGGGAAATGGCCTGGCTTC
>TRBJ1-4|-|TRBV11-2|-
CAREATNEKLFF
TGTGCCAGGGAAGCAACTAATGAAAAACTGTTTTTT
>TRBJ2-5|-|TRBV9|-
CASSAAGRGETQYF
TGTGCCAGCAGCGCCGCTGGCCGGGGAGAGACCCAGTACTTC
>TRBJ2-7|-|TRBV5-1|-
CASSLARQASYEQYF
TGCGCCAGCAGCTTGGCGCGACAGGCCTCCTACGAGCAGTACTTC
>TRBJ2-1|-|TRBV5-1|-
CASSFDGRLVGEQFF
TGCGCCAGCAGCTTTGACGGCCGATTAGTGGGTGAGCAGTTCTTC
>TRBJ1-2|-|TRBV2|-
CASSSGGKSYGYTF
TGTGCCAGCTCTTCTGGGGGTAAAAGCTATGGCTACACCTTC
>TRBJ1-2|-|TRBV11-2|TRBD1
CASSPLWDRGTYGYTF
TGTGCCAGCAGCCCACTATGGGACAGGGGGACCTATGGCTACACCTTC
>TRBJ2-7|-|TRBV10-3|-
CAIRRSTRPYEQYF
TGTGCCATCAGGCGATCCACCCGACCCTACGAGCAGTACTTC
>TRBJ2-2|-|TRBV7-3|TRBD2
CASSPPGLAAGELFF
TGTGCCAGCAGCCCTCCGGGACTAGCTGCCGGGGAGCTGTTTTTT
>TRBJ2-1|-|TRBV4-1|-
CASSQDNGASSYNEQFF
TGCGCCAGCAGCCAAGATAACGGGGCTAGCTCCTACAATGAGCAGTTCTTC
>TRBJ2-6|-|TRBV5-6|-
CASSLGPAVANVLTF
TGTGCCAGCAGCTTGGGGCCGGCGGTGGCCAACGTCCTGACTTTC
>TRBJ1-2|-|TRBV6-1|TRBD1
CASIRNRGNYGYTF
TGTGCCAGCATAAGGAACAGGGGTAACTATGGCTACACCTTC
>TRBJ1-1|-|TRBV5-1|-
CASHELFGGSVTEAFF
TGCGCCAGCCACGAGTTATTCGGTGGGTCGGTCACTGAAGCTTTCTTT
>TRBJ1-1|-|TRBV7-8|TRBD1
CASSPRDRENTEAFF
TGTGCCAGCAGCCCCCGGGACAGGGAGAACACTGAAGCTTTCTTT
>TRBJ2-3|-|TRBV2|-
CASSEYGADTQYF
TGTGCCAGCAGTGAATATGGGGCAGATACGCAGTATTTT
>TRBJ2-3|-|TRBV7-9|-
CASSFRDSWGGTQYF
TGTGCCAGCAGCTTCAGGGACTCATGGGGGGGCACGCAGTATTTT
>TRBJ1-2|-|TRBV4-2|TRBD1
CASSQEFRDRGGYTF
TGTGCCAGCAGCCAAGAATTCCGGGACAGGGGCGGCTACACCTTC
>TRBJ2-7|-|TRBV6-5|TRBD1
CASSYSPGQKHRHF
TGTGCCAGCAGTTACTCTCCGGGACAGAAACACAGGCACTTC
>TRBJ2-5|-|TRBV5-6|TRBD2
CASSLGPGLVTRETQYF
TGTGCCAGCAGCTTGGGACCGGGACTAGTGACGAGGGAGACCCAGTACTTC
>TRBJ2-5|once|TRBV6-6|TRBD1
CASSRGTGVQETQYF
TGTGCCAGCAGCCGAGGGACAGGGGTTCAGGAGACCCAGTACTTC
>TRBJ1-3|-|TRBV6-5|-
CASSRSYGNTIYF
TGTGCCAGCAGTAGGTCCTACGGAAACACCATATATTTT
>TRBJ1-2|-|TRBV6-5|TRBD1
CASRDDRGRGYTF
TGTGCCAGCAGGGACGACAGGGGGCGAGGCTACACCTTC
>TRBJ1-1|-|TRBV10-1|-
CASSAPGMEAFF
TGCGCCAGCAGTGCGCCAGGGATGGAAGCTTTCTTT
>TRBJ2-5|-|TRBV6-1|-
CASSRQYQETQYF
TGTGCCAGCAGCAGACAGTACCAAGAGACCCAGTACTTC
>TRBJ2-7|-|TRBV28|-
CASSSPGARIGYEQYF
TGTGCCAGCAGTTCCCCGGGGGCCCGGATCGGCTACGAGCAGTACTTC
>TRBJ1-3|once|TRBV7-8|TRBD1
CASSSAWVSGTGLFGNTIYF
TGTGCCAGCAGCTCCGCTTGGGTCTCCGGGACAGGGTTGTTTGGAAACACCATATATTTT
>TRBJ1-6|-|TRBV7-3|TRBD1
CASSLTGGASYNSPLHF
TGTGCCAGCAGTTTAACAGGGGGCGCTTCCTATAATTCACCCCTCCACTTT
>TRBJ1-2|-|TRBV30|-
CAAGGGRYGYTF
TGTGCTGCTGGGGGGGGACGGTATGGCTACACCTTC
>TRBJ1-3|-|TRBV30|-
CAWSVSRGNTIYF
TGTGCCTGGAGTGTAAGCCGTGGAAACACCATATATTTT
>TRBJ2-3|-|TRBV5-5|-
CASSAYTDTQYF
TGTGCCAGCAGCGCCTATACAGATACGCAGTATTTT
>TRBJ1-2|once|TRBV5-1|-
CASSLGPDGYTF
TGCGCCAGCAGCTTAGGCCCCGATGGCTACACCTTC
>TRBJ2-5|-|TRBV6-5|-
CASRRTLQETQYF
TGTGCCAGCAGAAGGACGTTACAAGAGACCCAGTACTTC
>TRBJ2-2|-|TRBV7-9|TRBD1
CASRPDRVHTGELFF
TGTGCCAGCAGACCGGACAGGGTGCACACCGGGGAGCTGTTTTTT
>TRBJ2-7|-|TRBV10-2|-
CASSVVRAGLDEQYF
TGCGCCAGCAGTGTAGTCAGGGCAGGTTTAGACGAGCAGTACTTC
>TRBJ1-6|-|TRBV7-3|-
CASSLRSGAPLHF
TGTGCCAGCAGCTTAAGGAGCGGGGCACCCCTCCACTTT
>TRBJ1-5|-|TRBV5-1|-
CASSLGGADQPQHF
TGCGCCAGCAGCTTGGGCGGGGCCGATCAGCCCCAGCATTTT
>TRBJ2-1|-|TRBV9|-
CASSVDWGEQFF
TGTGCCAGCAGCGTAGACTGGGGTGAGCAGTTCTTC
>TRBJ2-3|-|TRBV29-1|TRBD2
CSLRDTGGSTDTQYF
TGCAGCCTTAGGGATACGGGGGGGAGCACAGATACGCAGTATTTT
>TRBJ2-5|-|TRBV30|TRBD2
CAQQTSGGLETQYF
TGTGCCCAACAGACTAGCGGGGGGCTGGAGACCCAGTACTTC
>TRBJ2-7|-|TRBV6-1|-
CASSEVGRQTVSYEQYF
TGTGCCAGCAGTGAAGTAGGCCGACAGACCGTCTCCTACGAGCAGTACTTC
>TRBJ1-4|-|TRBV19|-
CASRGPATNEKLFF
TGTGCCAGTAGGGGCCCCGCAACTAATGAAAAACTGTTTTTT
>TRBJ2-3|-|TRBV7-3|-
CASSLGTSTDTQYF
TGTGCCAGCAGCCTAGGGACCAGCACAGATACGCAGTATTTT
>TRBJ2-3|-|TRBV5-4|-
CASSLGLGVGDTQYF
TGTGCCAGCAGCTTGGGACTAGGGGTGGGAGATACGCAGTATTTT
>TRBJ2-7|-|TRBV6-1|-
CASSEEPPYRSYEQYF
TGTGCCAGCAGTGAGGAACCTCCCTACCGGTCCTACGAGCAGTACTTC
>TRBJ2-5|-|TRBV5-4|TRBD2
CASSFASGGVDETQYF
TGTGCCAGCAGCTTCGCTAGCGGGGGGGTGGATGAGACCCAGTACTTC
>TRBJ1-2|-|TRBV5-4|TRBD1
CASSGDRGLGDYGYTF
TGTGCCAGCAGCGGGGACAGGGGGCTTGGGGACTATGGCTACACCTTC
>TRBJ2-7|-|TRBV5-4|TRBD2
CASSLGLAGASSSYEQYF
TGTGCCAGCAGCTTGGGACTAGCGGGGGCCAGCAGCTCCTACGAGCAGTACTTC